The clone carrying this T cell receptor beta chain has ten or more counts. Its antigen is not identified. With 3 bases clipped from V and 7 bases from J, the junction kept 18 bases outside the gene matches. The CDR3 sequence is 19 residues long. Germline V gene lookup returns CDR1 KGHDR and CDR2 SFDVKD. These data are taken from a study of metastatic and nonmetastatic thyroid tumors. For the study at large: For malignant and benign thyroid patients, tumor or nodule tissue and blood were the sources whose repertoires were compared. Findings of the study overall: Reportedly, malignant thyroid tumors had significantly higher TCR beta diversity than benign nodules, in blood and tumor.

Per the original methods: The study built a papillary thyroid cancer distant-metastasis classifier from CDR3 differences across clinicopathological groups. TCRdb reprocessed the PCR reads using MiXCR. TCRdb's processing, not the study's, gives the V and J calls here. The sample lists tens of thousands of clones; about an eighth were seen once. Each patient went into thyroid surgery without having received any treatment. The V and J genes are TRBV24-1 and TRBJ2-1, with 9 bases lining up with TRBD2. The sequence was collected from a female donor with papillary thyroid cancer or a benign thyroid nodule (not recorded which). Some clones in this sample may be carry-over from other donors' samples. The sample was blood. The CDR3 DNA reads TGTGCCACCAGTGATCACAGGGTAGCGGGAGATATAAGCTTAAATGAGCAGTTCTTC. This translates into CATSDHRVAGDISLNEQFF.